What follows are 3 T cell receptor beta chains derived from one specimen sequenced in a study of tumor-infiltrating lymphocytes in glioblastoma multiforme. TCR beta libraries were built from RNA through three nested multiplex PCR rounds using modified ARM-PCR. TCRdb reprocessed the multiplex PCR reads via MiXCR and lists one record per CDR3 protein. The table has 7,000 to 9,500 distinct CDR3 sequences, 74% seen once; the top ten hold about 78%. Sequencing was done on a sample of brain tumor tissue. The receptors shown here come from a male donor with glioblastoma.

The chain has TRBV20-1 and TRBJ2-1; 10 bases line up with TRBD2. Germline CDR1 DFQATT, CDR2 SNEGSKA (reference sequence). The CDR3 consists of 16 residues. Trimming cost V 4 bases and J 3 bases; bases outside gene matches: 9. CDR3 amino acids: CSANPAGGPRYNEQFF. As DNA, the CDR3 is TGCAGTGCTAATCCAGCGGGGGGGCCTCGCTACAATGAGCAGTTCTTC.

The gene calls are TRBV11-3 and TRBJ2-1; D not certain. The J call may be in error: the DNA end matches TRBJ2-7 better. CDR1 is SGHNT and CDR2 is YENEEA in the germline V gene. This CDR3 is built from 14 residues. The CDR3 sequence: CASSFSFLTYEQYF. CDR3 sequence (DNA): TGTGCCAGCAGCTTTTCCTTCCTTACCTACGAGCAGTACTTC.

Points on this clonotype: A read error may produce the germline difference seen at one junction end. V gene TRBV20-1 combines with J gene TRBJ2-3; the D gene could be TRBD1 or TRBD2 (5 bases each). The CDR3 has 15 residues. From germline, CDR1 is DFQATT and CDR2 SNEGSKA (reference sequence). The DNA of the CDR3 is TGCAGTGCCCTACGGACGGGGACGACTCTTAATACGCGGTATTTT. It yields the protein CSALRTGTTLNTRYF.